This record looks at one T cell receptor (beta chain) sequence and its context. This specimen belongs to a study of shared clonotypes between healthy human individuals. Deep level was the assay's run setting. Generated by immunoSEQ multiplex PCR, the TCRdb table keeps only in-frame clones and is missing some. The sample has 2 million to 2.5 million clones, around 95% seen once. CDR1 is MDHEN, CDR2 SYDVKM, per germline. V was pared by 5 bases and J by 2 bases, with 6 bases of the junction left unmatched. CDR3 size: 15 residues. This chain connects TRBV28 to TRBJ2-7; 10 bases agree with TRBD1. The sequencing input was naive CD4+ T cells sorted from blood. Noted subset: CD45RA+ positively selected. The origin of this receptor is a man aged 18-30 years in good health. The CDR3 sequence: CASSRTGGLTYEQYF. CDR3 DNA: TGTGCCAGCAGTAGGACAGGGGGTCTGACCTACGAGCAGTACTTC. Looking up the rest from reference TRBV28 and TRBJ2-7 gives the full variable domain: DVKVTQSSRYLVKRTGEKVFLECVQDMDHENMFWYRQDPGLGLRLIYFSYDVKMKEKGDIPEGYSVSREKKERFSLILESASTNQTSMYLCASSRTGGLTYEQYFGPGTRLTVT.